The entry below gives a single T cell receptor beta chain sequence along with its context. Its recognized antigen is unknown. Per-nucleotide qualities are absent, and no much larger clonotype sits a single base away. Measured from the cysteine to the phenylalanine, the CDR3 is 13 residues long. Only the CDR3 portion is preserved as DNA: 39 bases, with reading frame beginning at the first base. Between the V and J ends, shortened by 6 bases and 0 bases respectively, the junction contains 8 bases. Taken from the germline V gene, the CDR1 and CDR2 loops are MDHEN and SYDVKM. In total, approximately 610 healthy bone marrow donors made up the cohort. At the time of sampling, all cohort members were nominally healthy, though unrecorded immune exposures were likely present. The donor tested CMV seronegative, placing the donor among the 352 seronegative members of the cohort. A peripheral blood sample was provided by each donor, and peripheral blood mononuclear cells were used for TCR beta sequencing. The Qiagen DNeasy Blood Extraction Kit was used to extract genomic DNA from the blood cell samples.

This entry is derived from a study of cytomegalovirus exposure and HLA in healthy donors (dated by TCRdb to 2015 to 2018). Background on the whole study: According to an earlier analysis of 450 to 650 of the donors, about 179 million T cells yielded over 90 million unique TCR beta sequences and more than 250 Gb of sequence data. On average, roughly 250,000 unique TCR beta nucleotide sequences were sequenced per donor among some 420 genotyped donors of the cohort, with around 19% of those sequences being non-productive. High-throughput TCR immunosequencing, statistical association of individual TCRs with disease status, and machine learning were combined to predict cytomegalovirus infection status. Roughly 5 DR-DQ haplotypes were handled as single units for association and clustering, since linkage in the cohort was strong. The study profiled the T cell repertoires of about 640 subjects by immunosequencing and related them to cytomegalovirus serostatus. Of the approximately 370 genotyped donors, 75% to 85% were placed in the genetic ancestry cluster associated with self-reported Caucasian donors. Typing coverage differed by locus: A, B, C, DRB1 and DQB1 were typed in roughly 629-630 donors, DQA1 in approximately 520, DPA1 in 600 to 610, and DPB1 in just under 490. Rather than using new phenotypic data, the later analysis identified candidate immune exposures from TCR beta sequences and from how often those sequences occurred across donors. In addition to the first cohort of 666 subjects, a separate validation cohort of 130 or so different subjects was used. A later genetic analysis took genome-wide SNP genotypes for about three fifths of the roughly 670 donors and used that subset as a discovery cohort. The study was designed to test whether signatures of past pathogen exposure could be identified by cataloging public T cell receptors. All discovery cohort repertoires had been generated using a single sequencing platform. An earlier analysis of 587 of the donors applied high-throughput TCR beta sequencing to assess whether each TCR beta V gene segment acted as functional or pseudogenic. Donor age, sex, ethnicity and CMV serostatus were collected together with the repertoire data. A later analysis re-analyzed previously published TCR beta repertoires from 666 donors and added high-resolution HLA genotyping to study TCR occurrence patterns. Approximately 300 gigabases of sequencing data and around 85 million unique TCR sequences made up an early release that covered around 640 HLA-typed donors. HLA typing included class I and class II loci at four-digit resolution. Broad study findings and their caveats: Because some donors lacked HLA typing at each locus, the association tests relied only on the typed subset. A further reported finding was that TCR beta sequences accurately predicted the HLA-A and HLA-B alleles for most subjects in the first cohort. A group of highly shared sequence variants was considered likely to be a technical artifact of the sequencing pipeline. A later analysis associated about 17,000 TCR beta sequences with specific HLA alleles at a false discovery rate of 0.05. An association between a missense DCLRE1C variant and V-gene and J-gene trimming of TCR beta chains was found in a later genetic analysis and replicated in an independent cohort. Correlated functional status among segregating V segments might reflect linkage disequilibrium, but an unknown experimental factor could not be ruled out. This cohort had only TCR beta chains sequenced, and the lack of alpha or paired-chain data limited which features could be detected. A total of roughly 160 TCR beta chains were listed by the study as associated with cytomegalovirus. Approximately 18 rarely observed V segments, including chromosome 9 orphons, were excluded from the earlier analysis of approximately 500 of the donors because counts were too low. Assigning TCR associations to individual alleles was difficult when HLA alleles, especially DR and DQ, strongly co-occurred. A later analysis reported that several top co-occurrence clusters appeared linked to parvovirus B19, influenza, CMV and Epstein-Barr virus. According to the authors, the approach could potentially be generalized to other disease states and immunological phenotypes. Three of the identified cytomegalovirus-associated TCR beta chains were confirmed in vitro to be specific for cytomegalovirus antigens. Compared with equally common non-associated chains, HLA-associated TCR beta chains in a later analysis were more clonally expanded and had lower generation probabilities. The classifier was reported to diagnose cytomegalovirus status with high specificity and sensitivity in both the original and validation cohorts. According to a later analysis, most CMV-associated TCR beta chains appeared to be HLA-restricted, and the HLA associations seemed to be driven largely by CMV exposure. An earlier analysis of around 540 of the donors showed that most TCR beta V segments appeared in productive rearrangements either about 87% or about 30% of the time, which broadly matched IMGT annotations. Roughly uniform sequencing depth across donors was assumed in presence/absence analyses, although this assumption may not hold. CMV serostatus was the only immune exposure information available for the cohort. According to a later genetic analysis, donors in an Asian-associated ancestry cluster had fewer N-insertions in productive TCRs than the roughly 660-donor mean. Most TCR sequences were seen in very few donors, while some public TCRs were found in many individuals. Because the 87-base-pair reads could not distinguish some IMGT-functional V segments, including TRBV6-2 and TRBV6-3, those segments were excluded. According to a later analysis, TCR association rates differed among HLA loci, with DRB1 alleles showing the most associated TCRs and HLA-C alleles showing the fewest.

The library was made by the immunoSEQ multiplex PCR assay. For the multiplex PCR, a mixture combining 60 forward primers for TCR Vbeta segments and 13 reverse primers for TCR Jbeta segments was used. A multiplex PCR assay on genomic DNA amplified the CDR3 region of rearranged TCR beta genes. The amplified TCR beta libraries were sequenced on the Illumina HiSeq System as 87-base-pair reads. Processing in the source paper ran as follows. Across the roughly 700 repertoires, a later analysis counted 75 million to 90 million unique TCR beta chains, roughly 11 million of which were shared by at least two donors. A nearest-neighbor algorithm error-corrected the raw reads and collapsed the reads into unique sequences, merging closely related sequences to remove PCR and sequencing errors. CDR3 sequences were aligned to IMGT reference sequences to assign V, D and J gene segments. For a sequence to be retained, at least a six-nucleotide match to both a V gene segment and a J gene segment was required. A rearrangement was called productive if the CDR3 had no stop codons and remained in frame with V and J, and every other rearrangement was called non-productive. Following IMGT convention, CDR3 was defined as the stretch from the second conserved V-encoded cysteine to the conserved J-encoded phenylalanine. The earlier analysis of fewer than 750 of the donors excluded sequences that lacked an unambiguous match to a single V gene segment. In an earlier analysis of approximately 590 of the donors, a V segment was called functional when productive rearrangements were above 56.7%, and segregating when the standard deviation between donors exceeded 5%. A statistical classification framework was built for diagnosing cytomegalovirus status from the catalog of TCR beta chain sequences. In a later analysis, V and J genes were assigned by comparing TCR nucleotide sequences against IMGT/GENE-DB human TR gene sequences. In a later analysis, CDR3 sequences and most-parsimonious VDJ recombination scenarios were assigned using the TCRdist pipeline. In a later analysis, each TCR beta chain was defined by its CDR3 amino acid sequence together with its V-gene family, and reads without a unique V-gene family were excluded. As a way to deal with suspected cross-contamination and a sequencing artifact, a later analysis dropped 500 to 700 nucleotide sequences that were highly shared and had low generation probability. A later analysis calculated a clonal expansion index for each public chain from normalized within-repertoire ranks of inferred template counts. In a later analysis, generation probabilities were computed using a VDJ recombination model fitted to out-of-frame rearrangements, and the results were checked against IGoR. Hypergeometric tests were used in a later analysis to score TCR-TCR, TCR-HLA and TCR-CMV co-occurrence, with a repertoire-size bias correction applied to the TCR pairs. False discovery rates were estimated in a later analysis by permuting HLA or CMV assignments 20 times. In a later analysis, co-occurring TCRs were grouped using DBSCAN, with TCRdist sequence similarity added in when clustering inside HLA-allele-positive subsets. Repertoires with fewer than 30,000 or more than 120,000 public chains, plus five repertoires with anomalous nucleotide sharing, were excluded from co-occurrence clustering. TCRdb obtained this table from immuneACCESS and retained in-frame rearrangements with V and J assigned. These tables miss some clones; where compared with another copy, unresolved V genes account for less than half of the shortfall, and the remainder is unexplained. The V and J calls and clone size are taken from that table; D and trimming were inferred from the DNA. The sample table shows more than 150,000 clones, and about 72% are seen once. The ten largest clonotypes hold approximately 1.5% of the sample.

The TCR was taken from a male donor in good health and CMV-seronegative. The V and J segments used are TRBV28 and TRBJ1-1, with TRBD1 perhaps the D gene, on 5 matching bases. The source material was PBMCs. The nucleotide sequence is TGTGCCAGCAGCCAACAGGTGAACACTGAAGCTTTCTTT. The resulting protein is CASSQQVNTEAFF.